This is a list of T cell receptor beta chains from one sample in a study of vaccination and CD4 T cells after COVID-19. Which antigens these TCRs recognize remains unknown. One entry per CDR3 protein, called by TCRdb with MiXCR from the PCR reads. Found here are approximately 11,000 distinct CDR3 sequences, about 30% of them singletons; the top ten hold about a quarter. Source material: cultured CD4+ T cells from blood. These receptor sequences come from a human donor with COVID-19. Each CDR3 is given with its conserved first and last residue. A D gene is named only where the DNA matches it firmly. Size is stated for part of the rows, as once, few or many counts, or as a class when the clone is expanded.

V gene: TRBV6-1
clone size: -
J gene: TRBJ2-7
D gene: -
CDR3 DNA: TGTGCCAGCGACTTCGGGGGCTCCGAGCAGTACTTC
CDR3 protein: CASDFGGSEQYF

V gene: TRBV25-1
clone size: few
J gene: TRBJ1-6
D gene: -
CDR3 DNA: TGTGCCAGCAGTCCTCCTTCCGTCTATAATTCACCCCTCCACTTT
CDR3 protein: CASSPPSVYNSPLHF

V gene: TRBV6-5
clone size: large
J gene: TRBJ1-2
D gene: TRBD1
CDR3 DNA: TGTGCCAGCAGTTACTCGGACAGGGGGCTATCGGGCTACACCTTC
CDR3 protein: CASSYSDRGLSGYTF

V gene: TRBV30
clone size: medium-sized
J gene: TRBJ1-5
D gene: -
CDR3 DNA: TGTGCCTGGAGTGCCGAGGACAGCGCAGCCTACAATCAGCCCCAGCATTTT
CDR3 protein: CAWSAEDSAAYNQPQHF

V gene: TRBV10-3
clone size: -
J gene: TRBJ2-3
D gene: -
CDR3 DNA: TGTGCCTTCGGCCAGGGTCTCACAGATACGCAGTATTTT
CDR3 protein: CAFGQGLTDTQYF

V gene: TRBV4-1
clone size: -
J gene: TRBJ1-2
D gene: TRBD1
CDR3 DNA: TGCGCCAGCAGCCAAATGACAGGGGTTAACTATGGCTACACCTTC
CDR3 protein: CASSQMTGVNYGYTF

V gene: TRBV7-8
clone size: -
J gene: TRBJ2-5
D gene: TRBD2
CDR3 DNA: TGTGCCAGCAGCCGACTAGCGGGGGTGGAGACCCAGTACTTC
CDR3 protein: CASSRLAGVETQYF

V gene: TRBV6-1
clone size: -
J gene: TRBJ1-1
D gene: TRBD1
CDR3 DNA: TGTGCCAGCAGGGGAACAGGGGAAGGCACTGAAGCTTTCTTT
CDR3 protein: CASRGTGEGTEAFF

V gene: TRBV11-3
clone size: -
J gene: TRBJ2-7
D gene: -
CDR3 DNA: TGTGCCAGCAGCTTAGGCGGCTCTGGAACCTACGAGCAGTACTTC
CDR3 protein: CASSLGGSGTYEQYF

V gene: TRBV5-5
clone size: -
J gene: TRBJ1-1
D gene: -
CDR3 DNA: TGTGCCAGCAGCTTGGACCCAAATCGAATGAACACTGAAGCTTTCTTT
CDR3 protein: CASSLDPNRMNTEAFF

V gene: TRBV27
clone size: few
J gene: TRBJ1-5
D gene: TRBD1
CDR3 DNA: TGTGCCAGCAGGGGACAGGGTTATCAGCCCCAGCATTTT
CDR3 protein: CASRGQGYQPQHF

V gene: TRBV7-9
clone size: -
J gene: TRBJ2-2
D gene: -
CDR3 DNA: TGTGCCAGTGGCACCGGGGAGCTGTTTTTT
CDR3 protein: CASGTGELFF

V gene: TRBV12-3/TRBV12-4
clone size: -
J gene: TRBJ1-5
D gene: -
CDR3 DNA: TGTGCCAGCAGTAGCGACAGCCAGCCCCAGCATTTT
CDR3 protein: CASSSDSQPQHF

V gene: TRBV11-2
clone size: few
J gene: TRBJ2-7
D gene: TRBD2
CDR3 DNA: TGTGCCAGCAGCCGGGGGGACGAGCAGTACTTC
CDR3 protein: CASSRGDEQYF

V gene: TRBV6-1
clone size: once
J gene: TRBJ1-2
D gene: -
CDR3 DNA: TGTGCCAGCAGAAGGGCGCGGTTTGAAGGCTATGGCTACACCTTC
CDR3 protein: CASRRARFEGYGYTF

V gene: TRBV20-1
clone size: few
J gene: TRBJ2-3
D gene: TRBD1
CDR3 DNA: TGCAGTGCTAGAGTGCCGGGGACAGGGGGCACAGATACGCAGTATTTT
CDR3 protein: CSARVPGTGGTDTQYF

V gene: TRBV20-1
clone size: few
J gene: TRBJ2-3
D gene: -
CDR3 DNA: TGCAGTGCGTCGACTAGTGACACAGATACGCAGTATTTT
CDR3 protein: CSASTSDTDTQYF

V gene: TRBV6-2/TRBV6-3
clone size: -
J gene: TRBJ1-1
D gene: -
CDR3 DNA: TGTGCCAGCAGCTTGGCGGGACCTACGCTAAACACTGAAGCTTTCTTT
CDR3 protein: CASSLAGPTLNTEAFF

V gene: TRBV11-3
clone size: -
J gene: TRBJ2-7
D gene: -
CDR3 DNA: TGTGCCAGCCGTCGGCAGTCCTACGAGCAGTACTTC
CDR3 protein: CASRRQSYEQYF

V gene: TRBV27
clone size: -
J gene: TRBJ1-2
D gene: TRBD1
CDR3 DNA: TGTGCCAGCAGCTTGTACAGGGGAAGTCGGTATGGCTACACCTTC
CDR3 protein: CASSLYRGSRYGYTF

V gene: TRBV28
clone size: -
J gene: TRBJ2-1
D gene: TRBD1
CDR3 DNA: TGTGCCAGCGGCAACAGGGGGTCCTACAATGAGCAGTTCTTC
CDR3 protein: CASGNRGSYNEQFF

V gene: TRBV20-1
clone size: few
J gene: TRBJ2-5
D gene: -
CDR3 DNA: TGCAGTGCTAGAAGAACTCAAGAGACCCAGTACTTC
CDR3 protein: CSARRTQETQYF

V gene: TRBV7-2
clone size: -
J gene: TRBJ1-2
D gene: -
CDR3 DNA: TGTGCCAGCAGCTTAGCTGCCCCTAACTATGGCTACACCTTC
CDR3 protein: CASSLAAPNYGYTF

V gene: TRBV14
clone size: -
J gene: TRBJ2-3
D gene: -
CDR3 DNA: TGTGCCAGCAGCAAACGCATCGGGGGGCCCACAGATACGCAGTATTTT
CDR3 protein: CASSKRIGGPTDTQYF

V gene: TRBV11-2
clone size: -
J gene: TRBJ1-2
D gene: TRBD1
CDR3 DNA: TGTGCCAGCAGCCTGACAGGGTATGGCTACACCTTC
CDR3 protein: CASSLTGYGYTF

V gene: TRBV5-8
clone size: -
J gene: TRBJ2-4
D gene: -
CDR3 DNA: TGTGCCAGCAGCTTGGGGCAGAACGTCCAGTACTTC
CDR3 protein: CASSLGQNVQYF

V gene: TRBV30
clone size: -
J gene: TRBJ1-4
D gene: -
CDR3 DNA: TGTGCCTGGAGAGTCGTGGGACACCATAATGAAAAACTGTTTTTT
CDR3 protein: CAWRVVGHHNEKLFF

V gene: TRBV11-3
clone size: -
J gene: TRBJ2-3
D gene: TRBD2
CDR3 DNA: TGTGCCAGCAGCCTAAGGACTAGCGGGGGGGCCTATCACGGCACAGATACGCAGTATTTT
CDR3 protein: CASSLRTSGGAYHGTDTQYF

V gene: TRBV14
clone size: few
J gene: TRBJ2-2
D gene: -
CDR3 DNA: TGTGCCAGCAGACAGGACTACACCGGGGAGCTGTTTTTT
CDR3 protein: CASRQDYTGELFF

V gene: TRBV6-1
clone size: -
J gene: TRBJ2-1
D gene: -
CDR3 DNA: TGTGCCAGCAGTCCCCTGGATGAGCAGTTCTTC
CDR3 protein: CASSPLDEQFF

V gene: TRBV29-1
clone size: -
J gene: TRBJ2-5
D gene: -
CDR3 DNA: TGCAGCGTTGGAGCGTACCAAGAGACCCAGTACTTC
CDR3 protein: CSVGAYQETQYF

V gene: TRBV20-1
clone size: -
J gene: TRBJ2-7
D gene: -
CDR3 DNA: TGCAGTGCTAGAGCGGTCGGGACCTACGAGCAGTACTTC
CDR3 protein: CSARAVGTYEQYF

V gene: TRBV12-3/TRBV12-4
clone size: -
J gene: TRBJ2-5
D gene: -
CDR3 DNA: TGTGCCAGCAGCGCCGGGACGGCGTACCAAGAGACCCAGTACTTC
CDR3 protein: CASSAGTAYQETQYF